The clone carrying this T cell receptor beta chain appeared a few times. Primers included in the PCR were 60 Vbeta and 13 Jbeta primers. This table comes from immunoSEQ multiplex PCR, and its TCRdb copy is limited to in-frame clones, with some not included. The sample consists of 90,000 to 110,000 clones, around 86% of them appearing once. These data originate in a study of cytomegalovirus exposure and HLA in healthy donors. CDR3 length: 15 amino acids. Germline values: CDR1 ENHRY, CDR2 SYGVKD. Trimming cost V 4 bases and J 3 bases, with 15 bases left between them. The sample was PBMCs. This receptor was taken from a man aged 30 to 45 in good health and CMV-seropositive. V usage is TRBV10-3 and J usage is TRBJ1-2, with TRBD1 as a possible D gene (6 bases). The CDR3 protein is CAISGVGAGDYGYTF. In DNA, the CDR3 is TGTGCCATCAGTGGGGTAGGGGCAGGGGACTATGGCTACACCTTC.